This entry lists 22 T cell receptor beta chains sequenced from one sample in a study of shared clonotypes between healthy human individuals. This table comes from immunoSEQ multiplex PCR, and its TCRdb copy is limited to in-frame clones, with some not included. The profile shows 900,000 to 1,200,000 clones, about four fifths of them singletons. The specimen was memory CD4+ T cells from PBMCs. Specified subset: CD45RA-negative fraction. Source of these receptors: a man between 18 and 29 years old in good health. Some clones in this sample may be carry-over from other donors' samples.

This clone appeared a few times. V and J are TRBV5-6 and TRBJ2-7, with D perhaps matching TRBD2 (5 bases). V lost 4 bases, J lost 7 bases, and 15 bases lay in between. Germline loops: CDR1 SGHDT, CDR2 YYEEEE. The CDR3 has 13 residues. This chain's CDR3 is CASSHGRPGEQYF. CDR3 DNA sequence: TGTGCCAGCAGCCACGGCCGGCCGGGGGAGCAGTACTTC.

The rearrangement joins TRBV9 to TRBJ2-7; 8 positions match TRBD2. The germline gives CDR1 SGDLS, CDR2 YYNGEE. Trimming took 0 bases from V and 3 from J; bases not matched to a gene: 5. This CDR3 spans 15 amino acids. DNA for the CDR3: TGTGCCAGCAGCGTAGAAAGCGGGAGTAGCTACGAGCAGTACTTC. This codes for CASSVESGSSYEQYF.

Notes on this clone: The identical CDR3 is also encoded by other nucleotide sequences in the sample. The V gene is TRBV11-2, the J gene TRBJ1-1; weak D call: TRBD1 (5 bases). The CDR3 spans 14 residues. The V end lost 1 base, the J end lost 4 bases, and 10 bases lay between the germline ends. Germline assignment: CDR1 SGHAT and CDR2 FQNNGV. The CDR3 bases are TGTGCCAGCAGCTTAGTCCGGGGGGGCACTGAAGCTTTCTTT. As protein: CASSLVRGGTEAFF.

This chain uses TRBV2 with TRBJ2-5; 8 bases are shared with TRBD2. Germline CDR1 and CDR2: SNHLY and FYNNEI. This CDR3 contains 15 residues. V trimming: 4 bases; J trimming: 2 bases; junction bases outside the gene matches: 6. The CDR3 DNA follows: TGTGCCAGCAGTGTCCCTAGCGGGTCTCAAGAGACCCAGTACTTC. This codes for CASSVPSGSQETQYF.

As to this clone: This may be a read error: a much more frequent sequence differs by one nucleotide. This chain joins TRBV11-2 and TRBJ2-7; D ambiguous. CDR3 length: 11 amino acids. Germline lookup yields CDR1 SGHAT and CDR2 FQNNGV. Trimming removed 2 bases at V and 5 bases at J, with 4 bases between. CDR3 protein: CASSLRDEQYF. The CDR3, as DNA: TGTGCCAGCAGCTTAAGGGACGAGCAGTACTTC.

The chain links TRBV6-1 to TRBJ1-5; D might be TRBD1 (6 bases). Deletions cut 5 bases from V and 4 bases from J, with 15 bases between. The length of the CDR3 is 15 residues. Germline CDR1 reads MNHNS; CDR2 reads SASEGT. CDR3 region: CASSHGGTGNQPQHF. CDR3 nucleotides: TGTGCCAGCAGTCATGGGGGAACAGGGAATCAGCCCCAGCATTTT.

The CDR3 DNA sequence: TGTGCCAGCAGTGCCCCACCGGGGAGAAGAATCGCAGATACGCAGTATTTT. Translated, it gives CASSAPPGRRIADTQYF. J is TRBJ2-3 and V is TRBV28, with TRBD2 as a possible D gene (5 bases). V was trimmed by 5 bases and J by 4 bases, leaving 22 bases between them. The CDR3 runs to 17 residues. Germline CDR1 MDHEN, CDR2 SYDVKM. Full variable domain (remainder filled in from reference TRBV28 and TRBJ2-3): DVKVTQSSRYLVKRTGEKVFLECVQDMDHENMFWYRQDPGLGLRLIYFSYDVKMKEKGDIPEGYSVSREKKERFSLILESASTNQTSMYLCASSAPPGRRIADTQYFGPGTRLTVL.

The chain joins TRBV27 to TRBJ2-7; TRBD2 aligns across 9 bases. The CDR3 loop spans 14 amino acids. Germline CDR1 is MNHEY and CDR2 is SMNVEV (reference sequence). The ends lost 5 bases at V and 6 bases at J; junction bases unmatched: 8. The CDR3 here is CASSRLAGSTEQYF. CDR3 DNA: TGTGCCAGCAGTCGGCTAGCGGGATCCACCGAGCAGTACTTC.

The chain recombines TRBV7-3 with TRBJ2-2; 9 bases fit TRBD2. Germline loops: CDR1 SGHTA, CDR2 FQGTGA. This CDR3 has 18 amino acids. J gave up 1 base and V 0 bases, and 6 bases lay outside the gene matches. The CDR3 region is CASSLTLGLALNTGELFF. CDR3 DNA: TGTGCCAGCAGCTTAACGCTCGGACTAGCGTTGAACACCGGGGAGCTGTTTTTT.

This chain uses TRBV5-1 with TRBJ2-5; D is perhaps TRBD1 (6 bases). Germline V gives CDR1 SGHRS, CDR2 YFSETQ. CDR3 length: 15 residues. The V end lost 3 bases, the J end lost 2 bases, and 14 bases lay between the germline ends. CDR3 nucleotides: TGCGCCAGCAGCTGGGGACAAATCCGGCAAGAGACCCAGTACTTC. This encodes CASSWGQIRQETQYF.

The chain carries TRBV5-1 and TRBJ1-1; 7 positions match TRBD1. The CDR3 runs to 13 residues. The V gene's germline CDR1 is SGHRS and CDR2 YFSETQ. V trimming: 4 bases; J trimming: 6 bases; junction bases outside the gene matches: 6. CDR3 sequence reads: CASSEVGQSEAFF. CDR3 bases: TGCGCCAGCAGCGAAGTGGGACAGTCTGAAGCTTTCTTT. The whole variable domain, filled in from reference TRBV5-1 and TRBJ1-1, reads KAGVTQTPRYLIKTRGQQVTLSCSPISGHRSVSWYQQTPGQGLQFLFEYFSETQRNKGNFPGRFSGRQFSNSRSEMNVSTLELGDSALYLCASSEVGQSEAFFGQGTRLTVV.

The rearrangement links TRBV28 to TRBJ2-2, with D possibly matching TRBD1 (6 bases). The CDR3 contains 13 residues. V lost 11 bases and J 4 bases, leaving 14 bases between the germline ends. CDR1 and CDR2 (germline): MDHEN, SYDVKM. CDR3 coding DNA: TGTGCCCTAGGGGGACGGAGCACCGGGGAGCTGTTTTTT. Amino acid sequence: CALGGRSTGELFF. Based on the CDR3 plus reference TRBV28 and TRBJ2-2, the full variable domain is DVKVTQSSRYLVKRTGEKVFLECVQDMDHENMFWYRQDPGLGLRLIYFSYDVKMKEKGDIPEGYSVSREKKERFSLILESASTNQTSMYLCALGGRSTGELFFGEGSRLTVL.

CDR3 DNA: TGTGCCAGCAGTTACGGTGGTGAAGAGACCCAGTACTTC. Translated: CASSYGGEETQYF. The J gene is TRBJ2-5, the V gene TRBV6-5; D gene ambiguous. CDR3 length: 13 amino acids. Trimming took off 2 bases at V and 3 bases at J, with 7 bases between the two ends. CDR1 and CDR2 (germline): MNHEY, SVGAGI.

The V gene is TRBV11-2, the J gene TRBJ2-7, with 8 bases identical to TRBD2. Germline V gives CDR1 SGHAT, CDR2 FQNNGV. There are 13 residues in the CDR3. V lost 7 bases and J lost 5; bases outside the gene matches: 7. CDR3 protein: CASTLAVGHEQYF. CDR3 sequence (DNA): TGTGCCAGCACACTAGCGGTGGGGCACGAGCAGTACTTC. Supplemented by reference TRBV11-2 and TRBJ2-7, the full variable domain reads EAGVAQSPRYKIIEKRQSVAFWCNPISGHATLYWYQQILGQGPKLLIQFQNNGVVDDSQLPKDRFSAERLKGVDSTLKIQPAKLEDSAVYLCASTLAVGHEQYFGPGTRLTVT.

J is TRBJ1-1 and V is TRBV5-1; 11 bases are shared with TRBD1. The CDR3 has 15 residues. Germline V gives CDR1 SGHRS, CDR2 YFSETQ. Trimming cost V 4 bases and J 4 bases; bases outside gene matches: 6. This CDR3 reads CASSLSGTGGTEAFF. The CDR3 region has the DNA TGCGCCAGCAGCCTGAGTGGGACAGGGGGCACTGAAGCTTTCTTT.

The CDR3 reads CASSLAHRFGEQYF. CDR3 nucleotides: TGTGCCAGCAGCTTAGCGCACCGATTTGGCGAGCAGTACTTC. The chain couples TRBV7-2 to TRBJ2-7; D gene unclear. Germline CDR1 and CDR2: SGHTA and FQGNSA. V was clipped by 0 bases and J by 6 bases, with 12 bases between them. This CDR3 has 14 amino acids.

The chain joins TRBV9 to TRBJ2-5; 14 nucleotides match TRBD2. V trimming: 3 bases; J trimming: 5 bases; junction bases outside the gene matches: 9. The germline V gene has CDR1 SGDLS and CDR2 YYNGEE. The CDR3 covers 17 residues. The CDR3 is CASSARAGLAGVETQYF. CDR3 in DNA: TGTGCCAGCAGCGCCCGAGCGGGACTAGCGGGAGTGGAGACCCAGTACTTC.

J is TRBJ2-5 and V is TRBV11-2, with 9 nucleotides matching TRBD1. Near its end, the DNA agrees better with TRBJ2-7, so the J call may be wrong. In germline, CDR1 is SGHAT, CDR2 FQNNGV. The CDR3 is 15 amino acids. The CDR3 reads CASSPGQGPSYEQYF. Written as DNA, the CDR3 is TGTGCCAGCAGCCCGGGACAGGGTCCCTCCTACGAGCAGTACTTC.

This clone appeared many times. The chain uses TRBV28 and TRBJ1-5, with D tentatively TRBD1 (6 bases). Between the trimmed V and J ends, which lost 5 bases and 4 bases, there was a span of 18 bases. The CDR3 has 16 amino acids. The germline gives CDR1 MDHEN, CDR2 SYDVKM. CDR3 residues: CASSTNRAGSNQPQHF. The DNA for the CDR3 is TGTGCCAGCAGTACTAACAGGGCAGGGTCGAATCAGCCCCAGCATTTT.

The rearrangement links TRBV5-4 to TRBJ2-5, with 10 positions matching TRBD2. Germline CDR1 SGHNT, CDR2 YYREEE (reference sequence). CDR3 length equals 15 residues. V lost 5 bases to trimming and J lost 3 bases; unmatched junction nucleotides: 7. For the CDR3, the DNA is TGTGCCAGCAGTTCTGGACTAGCGGCTAAAGAGACCCAGTACTTC. This gives the protein CASSSGLAAKETQYF.

This chain links TRBV5-6 with TRBJ1-2; D is unresolved. The germline V and J ends were trimmed by 3 bases and 8 bases, with 11 bases remaining between them. Germline V gene sequence: CDR1 SGHDT, CDR2 YYEEEE. The CDR3 extends over 12 amino acids. The CDR3 sequence is CASSYHLGGYTF. Written as DNA, the CDR3 is TGTGCCAGCAGCTACCACCTGGGAGGCTACACCTTC.

The chain couples TRBV2 to TRBJ2-2; 12 nucleotides align to TRBD2. The trim removed 6 bases at V and 4 bases at J, leaving 0 bases unmatched. This CDR3 has 14 residues. Germline-derived CDR1 and CDR2 are SNHLY and FYNNEI. The DNA of the CDR3 is TGTGCCAGCAGGACTAGCGGGAGCACCGGGGAGCTGTTTTTT. It specifies CASRTSGSTGELFF.